A selection of T cell receptor beta chains follows, all from one sample in a study of blood T cell repertoires in COVID-19. Some clones are missing from TCRdb's copy, which holds only in-frame ones; the method was immunoSEQ multiplex PCR. The sample consists of tens of thousands of clones, 80% to 90% of them appearing once. Sequencing used peripheral blood. These receptors were taken from a woman aged 60-75 years with acute or convalescent COVID-19. Both conserved end residues are part of each CDR3. Each record gives: J gene, V gene, D gene, clone size, CDR3 protein, CDR3 DNA. The D gene is left open where the match is weak. Part of the rows lack a size; the others show once, few, many or a class for expanded clones.

j_gene: TRBJ2-5; v_gene: TRBV5-8; d_gene: TRBD2; abundance: -; CDR3aa: CASSSSGGVQETQYF; CDR3nt: TGTGCCAGCAGCTCTAGCGGGGGGGTCCAAGAGACCCAGTACTTC
j_gene: TRBJ1-2; v_gene: TRBV5-6; d_gene: -; abundance: -; CDR3aa: CASSLEMRIANYGYTF; CDR3nt: TGTGCCAGCAGCTTGGAGATGAGGATAGCTAACTATGGCTACACCTTC
j_gene: TRBJ1-1; v_gene: TRBV3-1/TRBV3-2; d_gene: -; abundance: -; CDR3aa: CASSPKGGQPGEAFF; CDR3nt: TGTGCCAGCAGCCCAAAGGGGGGGCAGCCGGGTGAAGCTTTCTTT
j_gene: TRBJ2-7; v_gene: TRBV15; d_gene: TRBD1; abundance: -; CDR3aa: CATSRSRGQSDYEQYF; CDR3nt: TGTGCCACCAGCAGGTCAAGGGGACAGTCAGACTACGAGCAGTACTTC
j_gene: TRBJ2-7; v_gene: TRBV5-4; d_gene: TRBD1; abundance: -; CDR3aa: CASSPFGQGTYEQYF; CDR3nt: TGTGCCAGCAGCCCATTCGGACAGGGCACCTACGAGCAGTACTTC
j_gene: TRBJ2-5; v_gene: TRBV5-1; d_gene: -; abundance: -; CDR3aa: CASSLMGGPSRQETQYF; CDR3nt: TGCGCCAGCAGCTTGATGGGAGGTCCCAGCCGACAAGAGACCCAGTACTTC
j_gene: TRBJ1-4; v_gene: TRBV11-2; d_gene: -; abundance: -; CDR3aa: CASSSHTGSNEKLFF; CDR3nt: TGTGCCAGCAGCTCGCACACAGGCTCTAATGAAAAACTGTTTTTT
j_gene: TRBJ2-7; v_gene: TRBV28; d_gene: -; abundance: -; CDR3aa: CASSRAPSYEQYF; CDR3nt: TGTGCCAGCAGCAGGGCCCCAAGCTACGAGCAGTACTTC
j_gene: TRBJ1-3; v_gene: TRBV7-3; d_gene: TRBD1; abundance: -; CDR3aa: CASSLTSSTGGNTIYF; CDR3nt: TGTGCCAGCAGCTTAACGTCCTCGACAGGGGGGAACACCATATATTTT
j_gene: TRBJ1-1; v_gene: TRBV5-6; d_gene: -; abundance: -; CDR3aa: CASSLGGGDLTEAFF; CDR3nt: TGTGCCAGCAGCTTGGGGGGCGGTGACCTCACTGAAGCTTTCTTT
j_gene: TRBJ2-7; v_gene: TRBV5-6; d_gene: TRBD2; abundance: -; CDR3aa: CASSQLAGGTYEQYF; CDR3nt: TGTGCCAGCAGCCAACTAGCGGGAGGTACCTACGAGCAGTACTTC
j_gene: TRBJ1-1; v_gene: TRBV12-3/TRBV12-4; d_gene: -; abundance: -; CDR3aa: CASSLGLREAFF; CDR3nt: TGTGCCAGCAGTCTTGGACTGCGAGAGGCTTTCTTT
j_gene: TRBJ1-2; v_gene: TRBV9; d_gene: TRBD1; abundance: -; CDR3aa: CASSVGTGGGLGGYTF; CDR3nt: TGTGCCAGCAGCGTAGGAACAGGGGGCGGATTAGGCGGCTACACCTTC
j_gene: TRBJ2-7; v_gene: TRBV7-2; d_gene: -; abundance: once; CDR3aa: CASSPRGGSYEQYF; CDR3nt: TGTGCCAGCAGCCCCCGCGGTGGCTCCTACGAGCAGTACTTC
j_gene: TRBJ1-2; v_gene: TRBV7-7; d_gene: -; abundance: -; CDR3aa: CASSLATGEGYTF; CDR3nt: TGTGCTAGCAGCTTAGCGACAGGAGAAGGCTACACCTTC
j_gene: TRBJ2-3; v_gene: TRBV5-1; d_gene: TRBD1; abundance: -; CDR3aa: CASSWGQVGSTDTQYF; CDR3nt: TGCGCCAGCAGCTGGGGACAGGTGGGAAGCACAGATACGCAGTATTTT
j_gene: TRBJ2-7; v_gene: TRBV24-1; d_gene: TRBD1; abundance: -; CDR3aa: CATSDTGTAPSEQYF; CDR3nt: TGTGCCACCAGTGATACCGGGACAGCTCCAAGTGAGCAGTACTTC
j_gene: TRBJ1-6; v_gene: TRBV10-3; d_gene: TRBD1; abundance: few; CDR3aa: CAIRKTGTNSPLHF; CDR3nt: TGTGCCATCAGGAAGACAGGGACAAATTCACCCCTCCACTTT
j_gene: TRBJ2-5; v_gene: TRBV5-1; d_gene: -; abundance: -; CDR3aa: CASSFVSSGETQYF; CDR3nt: TGCGCCAGCAGCTTTGTATCCTCCGGGGAGACCCAGTACTTC
j_gene: TRBJ2-5; v_gene: TRBV5-4; d_gene: TRBD2; abundance: -; CDR3aa: CASSLPSGANQETQYF; CDR3nt: TGTGCCAGCAGCTTGCCTAGCGGGGCCAACCAAGAGACCCAGTACTTC
j_gene: TRBJ2-7; v_gene: TRBV29-1; d_gene: -; abundance: -; CDR3aa: CSGGERQGYEQYF; CDR3nt: TGCAGCGGGGGGGAGAGACAGGGCTACGAGCAGTACTTC
j_gene: TRBJ2-3; v_gene: TRBV6-4; d_gene: -; abundance: -; CDR3aa: CARAASASTDTQYF; CDR3nt: TGTGCCAGGGCCGCGAGCGCTAGCACAGATACGCAGTATTTT
j_gene: TRBJ1-5; v_gene: TRBV6-5; d_gene: -; abundance: few; CDR3aa: CASSPVEGQPQHF; CDR3nt: TGTGCCAGCAGCCCGGTGGAGGGTCAGCCCCAGCATTTT
j_gene: TRBJ1-2; v_gene: TRBV10-3; d_gene: TRBD1; abundance: -; CDR3aa: CAIKDRARFDGYTF; CDR3nt: TGTGCCATCAAGGACAGGGCTCGATTTGATGGCTACACCTTC